This entry concerns a single TCR beta chain. What it binds is not known. V lost 8 bases, J lost 4 bases, and 16 bases stayed unmatched. Germline CDR1 is MDHEN and CDR2 is SYDVKM. This CDR3 comprises 17 residues. This sample is drawn from a study of radiotherapy plus CTLA-4 blockade in lung cancer. Study context: There were objective responses in 15% to 20% of patients, and more than 30% had disease control.

Focal radiation with ipilimumab CTLA-4 blockade was given to patients with chemo-refractory metastatic non-small-cell lung cancer. Overall study findings and caveats: Early blood T cell clone dynamics, with interferon-beta, were reported to best predict response.

Data came from immunoSEQ multiplex PCR; TCRdb stores just in-frame clones and leaves some out. This repertoire shows some 80,000 clones, 78% found once; its top ten account for approximately 24%. The V and J genes are TRBV28 and TRBJ2-5; 10 nucleotides match TRBD1. Sample: peripheral blood, taken from a patient treated with radiotherapy plus ipilimumab. This receptor was taken from a human donor with non-small cell lung cancer whose response to radiotherapy plus ipilimumab could not be evaluated. Some clones in this sample may be carry-over from other donors' samples. CDR3 DNA sequence: TGTGCCAGCGGGGGTACCATGACAGGGGGCTTTAGAGAGACCCAGTACTTC. Protein product: CASGGTMTGGFRETQYF.